This entry lists 5 T cell receptor beta chains sequenced from one sample in a study of vaccination effects on CD4 cells after COVID-19. Their specific antigens are unknown. The culture ran for about eleven days before CD4+ T cells were isolated. Sequenced by immunoSEQ multiplex PCR; TCRdb stores in-frame clones only, minus some. This table holds 70,000 to 85,000 clones, around 77% found once. The sequenced sample was CD4+ T cells from PBMCs cultured without peptide, obtained before COVID-19 vaccination. These receptors were collected from a human donor who received a COVID-19 vaccine.

The V and J genes are TRBV5-1 and TRBJ2-5; D is perhaps TRBD1 (6 bases). The CDR3 extends over 13 amino acids. The V end was cut by 7 bases, the J end by 0 bases, with 10 bases between. Per the germline V gene, CDR1 is SGHRS and CDR2 is YFSETQ. CDR3 nucleotides: TGCGCCAGCCGAACAGGGAACCAAGAGACCCAGTACTTC. Its translation: CASRTGNQETQYF. Complete variable domain (other parts from reference TRBV5-1 and TRBJ2-5): KAGVTQTPRYLIKTRGQQVTLSCSPISGHRSVSWYQQTPGQGLQFLFEYFSETQRNKGNFPGRFSGRQFSNSRSEMNVSTLELGDSALYLCASRTGNQETQYFGPGTRLLVL.

CDR3 DNA sequence: TGTGCCAGTCGCGACAGGGGTACTAGCACAGATACGCAGTATTTT. This codes for CASRDRGTSTDTQYF. The chain couples TRBV19 to TRBJ2-3; 8 bases align to TRBD1. The V gene's germline CDR1 is LNHDA and CDR2 SQIVND (reference sequence). The CDR3 covers 15 residues. The V segment lost 8 bases and the J segment 0 bases; nucleotides outside the gene matches: 7.

The DNA of the CDR3 is TGTGCCAGCTCACCGTGGACAGGCACTGAAGCTTTCTTT. Translating it yields CASSPWTGTEAFF. The J gene is TRBJ1-1, the V gene TRBV18; 7 positions agree with TRBD1. Looked up from germline, CDR1 is KGHSH and CDR2 is LQKENI. V lost 3 bases, J lost 4 bases, and 2 bases stayed unmatched. The CDR3 length is 13 residues.

Concerning this clone itself: At one boundary the junction diverges from the germline segment, which might be a read error. The genes are TRBV24-1 and TRBJ2-1; no definite D call. This CDR3 has 12 amino acids. Germline values: CDR1 KGHDR, CDR2 SFDVKD. CDR3 coding DNA: TGTGCCACCGGTGATAGGGCGAATGAGCAGTTCTTC. Its protein is CATGDRANEQFF.

This clone was observed a handful of times. The rearrangement uses TRBV18 and TRBJ1-2, with a tentative D call TRBD1 (5 bases). The V gene's germline CDR1 is KGHSH and CDR2 LQKENI. V dropped 3 bases and J dropped 4 bases, with 15 bases sitting between them. There are 15 residues in the CDR3. This chain's CDR3 is CASSPTENLGYGYTF. The CDR3 DNA is TGTGCCAGCTCACCGACAGAGAACCTTGGCTATGGCTACACCTTC.